This TCR beta chain appears in the sequencing data of a study of cytomegalovirus exposure and HLA in healthy donors. The CDR3 extends over 15 amino acids. Germline values: CDR1 SGHDT, CDR2 YYEEEE. V lost 4 bases and J lost 3, with 17 bases in between. PCR involved 60 Vbeta and 13 Jbeta primers. Clones were read by immunoSEQ multiplex PCR, and TCRdb kept only the in-frame ones, dropping some. The data contain over 100,000 clones, 65% to 80% of them singletons. Everyone who donated was a healthy bone marrow donor. The sequence was obtained from a male donor in good health and CMV-seropositive. The sequencing sample was made of PBMCs. The V call is TRBV5-6, the J call TRBJ2-7; TRBD2 is a possible D gene (7 bases). The CDR3 loop reads CASSRPGRGDYEQYF. The CDR3 nucleotides are TGTGCCAGCAGCCGACCGGGGAGGGGGGACTACGAGCAGTACTTC.